One and the same sample provided the 29 T cell receptor beta chains below, sequenced in a study of beta chain features in type 1 diabetes. Reverse transcribing all isolated RNA meant expressed TCRB transcripts were sequenced. Sequenced by immunoSEQ multiplex PCR; TCRdb stores in-frame clones only, minus some. The sample holds 300,000 to 400,000 clones, 9.5% to 11% seen once. The specimen sequenced was naive CD4+ T cells from blood. These receptors all stem from a woman aged 25 to 39 in good health.

V and J are TRBV27 and TRBJ2-7; a possible D gene is TRBD1 (6 bases). Germline assignment: CDR1 MNHEY and CDR2 SMNVEV (reference sequence). The V and J ends lost 2 bases and 6 bases respectively, with 14 bases between them. The CDR3 extends over 14 amino acids. The CDR3 reads CASSLNRDQGEQYF. In DNA form, the CDR3 reads TGTGCCAGCAGTTTAAACAGGGACCAGGGCGAGCAGTACTTC.

J is TRBJ1-2 and V is TRBV5-4; the D is unclear. The CDR3 has 14 amino acids. CDR1 and CDR2 (germline): SGHNT, YYREEE (reference sequence). Between the trimmed V and J ends, which lost 8 bases and 8 bases, there was a span of 22 bases. The CDR3 sequence is CASRTAGTIRGYTF. CDR3 nucleotide sequence: TGTGCCAGTAGAACGGCGGGTACCATCAGGGGCTACACCTTC.

This clone has more than one count but fewer than ten. The V and J genes are TRBV5-1 and TRBJ2-1; TRBD2 agrees at 7 bases. This CDR3 region has 15 residues. Trimming removed 2 bases from V and 5 bases from J; junction bases left unmatched: 7. Germline V gene data show CDR1 as SGHRS and CDR2 as YFSETQ. CDR3 loop: CASSFLAELNNEQFF. In DNA, the CDR3 is TGCGCCAGCAGCTTTCTAGCGGAACTGAACAATGAGCAGTTCTTC.

The chain couples TRBV7-8 to TRBJ2-7; tentatively, D is TRBD2 (7 bases). Germline V gene data show CDR1 as SGHVS and CDR2 as FQNEAQ. The CDR3 is made up of 18 amino acids. V lost 7 bases and J lost 2, with 27 bases in between. CDR3 in amino acids: CASTERPGGRSSPYEQYF. The CDR3 DNA is TGTGCCAGCACCGAAAGACCGGGGGGCCGTTCGTCCCCCTACGAGCAGTACTTC.

In its sample, this clone was seen once. The chain uses TRBV5-6 and TRBJ1-1; D is unclear. The CDR3 consists of 16 residues. From germline, CDR1 is SGHDT and CDR2 YYEEEE. The V and J ends lost 4 bases and 0 bases respectively, with 16 bases between them. This CDR3 is CASSPRVGSMNTEAFF. The CDR3 bases are TGTGCCAGCAGCCCACGCGTGGGGAGCATGAACACTGAAGCTTTCTTT. Full variable domain (remainder filled in from reference TRBV5-6 and TRBJ1-1): DAGVTQSPTHLIKTRGQQVTLRCSPKSGHDTVSWYQQALGQGPQFIFQYYEEEERQRGNFPDRFSGHQFPNYSSELNVNALLLGDSALYLCASSPRVGSMNTEAFFGQGTRLTVV.

The table lists this clone with a few counts. The V call is TRBV25-1, the J call TRBJ2-1; D might be TRBD1 (6 bases). The CDR3 is 16 residues long. The V end lost 3 bases, the J end lost 7 bases, and 19 bases lay between the germline ends. From germline, CDR1 is MGHDK and CDR2 SYGVNS. CDR3 nucleotides: TGTGCCAGCAGTGACCAGGGCAGGGGAAGGAGGAATGAGCAGTTCTTC. Translation gives CASSDQGRGRRNEQFF.

The rearrangement joins TRBV7-8 to TRBJ2-7; 9 nucleotides line up with TRBD2. V gave up 5 bases and J gave up 4 bases; unmatched junction bases: 9. This CDR3 has 15 residues. Germline CDR1 is SGHVS and CDR2 is FQNEAQ. The CDR3 is CASSPFSGREYEQYF. In DNA form, the CDR3 reads TGTGCCAGCAGCCCGTTTAGCGGGAGAGAATACGAGCAGTACTTC.

The table lists this clone with a few counts. The genes are TRBV7-9 and TRBJ2-3, with 7 bases that match TRBD1. Germline assignment: CDR1 SEHNR and CDR2 FQNEAQ (reference sequence). Trimming removed 5 bases from V and 2 bases from J; junction bases left unmatched: 4. The CDR3 loop spans 14 amino acids. CDR3 amino acids: CASSTGQATDTQYF. The DNA of the CDR3 is TGTGCCAGCAGCACTGGACAGGCCACAGATACGCAGTATTTT.

There are a few counts of this clone. This chain uses TRBV28 with TRBJ2-5; D gene uncertain. The CDR3 loop spans 17 amino acids. With 1 base removed from V and 1 base from J, the gap between germline ends came to 16 bases. Germline V gene lookup returns CDR1 MDHEN and CDR2 SYDVKM. This chain's CDR3 is CASSLLESELLQETQYF. The CDR3 bases are TGTGCCAGCAGTTTATTGGAGAGCGAACTTCTCCAAGAGACCCAGTACTTC.

The chain combines TRBV11-1 with TRBJ1-2; 7 bases line up with TRBD1. CDR1 and CDR2 (germline): SGHAT, FQDESV (reference sequence). CDR3 length: 12 residues. The ends lost 6 bases at V and 5 bases at J; junction bases unmatched: 3. The CDR3 sequence is CASSRQGYGYTF. The CDR3 nucleotides are TGTGCCAGCAGTCGACAGGGTTATGGCTACACCTTC.

The gene calls are TRBV7-2 and TRBJ2-7; 7 nucleotides align to TRBD2. Germline values: CDR1 SGHTA, CDR2 FQGNSA. Germline trimming cut 3 bases from V and 0 bases from J; bases unmatched to any gene: 2. The length of the CDR3 is 14 residues. CDR3: CASSFTSDSYEQYF. For the CDR3, the DNA is TGTGCCAGCAGCTTCACTAGCGACTCCTACGAGCAGTACTTC.

In this sample, this clone turned up a few times. The V call is TRBV5-4, the J call TRBJ1-2; perhaps TRBD1 as D (6 bases). Deletions cut 0 bases from V and 6 bases from J, with 12 bases between. This CDR3 region has 14 residues. Germline V gene data show CDR1 as SGHNT and CDR2 as YYREEE (reference sequence). The CDR3 reads CASSLALGADGYTF. The CDR3 nucleotides are TGTGCCAGCAGCTTGGCCCTGGGGGCGGATGGCTACACCTTC.

The chain has TRBV5-6 and TRBJ2-6, with D unclear. The CDR3 covers 15 residues. Trimming removed 5 bases at V and 0 bases at J, with 9 bases between. The germline V gene has CDR1 SGHDT and CDR2 YYEEEE. As DNA, the CDR3 is TGTGCCAGCAGTTTTCAGGTCTCTGGGGCCAACGTCCTGACTTTC. Amino acids: CASSFQVSGANVLTF.

This clone was counted only a few times. The rearrangement joins TRBV18 to TRBJ2-5; D unclear. Trimming pared 3 bases from V and 5 bases from J, leaving 10 bases between. The CDR3 is 13 amino acids. The germline gives CDR1 KGHSH, CDR2 LQKENI. CDR3 DNA: TGTGCCAGCTCACCCCGGTCCGAGGAGACCCAGTACTTC. Its protein is CASSPRSEETQYF. The complete variable domain, with remaining parts taken from reference TRBV18 and TRBJ2-5, reads NAGVMQNPRHLVRRRGQEARLRCSPMKGHSHVYWYRQLPEEGLKFMVYLQKENIIDESGMPKERFSAEFPKEGPSILRIQQVVRGDSAAYFCASSPRSEETQYFGPGTRLLVL.

The chain uses TRBV6-5 and TRBJ2-7; 12 bases map to TRBD2. CDR1 is MNHEY, CDR2 SVGAGI, per germline. V trimming: 6 bases; J trimming: 6 bases; junction bases outside the gene matches: 9. The CDR3 runs 15 residues. CDR3 nucleotide sequence: TGTGCCAGCAGGAGGACTAGCGGGATCGGGCGCGAGCAGTACTTC. Its protein product is CASRRTSGIGREQYF.

This clone appeared a few times. The chain joins TRBV6-1 to TRBJ2-5; D call uncertain. The germline V and J ends were trimmed by 10 bases and 4 bases, with 13 bases remaining between them. The CDR3 totals 12 residues. CDR1 is MNHNS, CDR2 SASEGT, per germline. In DNA, the CDR3 is TGTGCCACCTCGAGGCCGGGAGAGACCCAGTACTTC. It translates to CATSRPGETQYF.

The chain carries TRBV19 and TRBJ1-1; tentative D call: TRBD1 (5 bases). Between the trimmed V and J ends, which lost 3 bases and 4 bases, there was a span of 15 bases. Per the germline V gene, CDR1 is LNHDA and CDR2 is SQIVND (reference sequence). The CDR3 length is 15 residues. In nucleotides, the CDR3 is TGTGCCAGTAGTATTCAGCGGGGGGTATTCACTGAAGCTTTCTTT. Its translation: CASSIQRGVFTEAFF.

The gene calls are TRBV30 and TRBJ2-2; unclear D gene. CDR3 length: 12 amino acids. Germline V gene data show CDR1 as GTSNPN and CDR2 as SVGIG (reference sequence). Deletions cut 2 bases from V and 3 bases from J, with 4 bases between. As DNA, the CDR3 is TGTGCCTGGAGTTCGGACACCGGGGAGCTGTTTTTT. This encodes CAWSSDTGELFF.

This clone was found a few times. This rearrangement joins TRBV5-1 to TRBJ2-7, with D tentatively TRBD2 (5 bases). CDR1 SGHRS and CDR2 YFSETQ come from the germline V gene. This CDR3 region has 12 residues. V lost 0 bases and J lost 6, with 7 bases in between. In DNA, the CDR3 is TGCGCCAGCAGCTTGGTTGGAGGCGAGCAGTACTTC. Protein sequence: CASSLVGGEQYF.

The chain uses TRBV28 and TRBJ2-1; 8 bases map to TRBD2. V lost 8 bases and J lost 6; bases outside the gene matches: 6. The CDR3 spans 13 residues. CDR1 is MDHEN, CDR2 SYDVKM, per germline. The CDR3 loop reads CASSGGAVNEQFF. DNA of the CDR3: TGTGCCAGCTCGGGGGGGGCCGTCAATGAGCAGTTCTTC.

This chain links TRBV6-5 with TRBJ2-3; D not certain. The CDR3 spans 14 residues. Deletions cut 6 bases from V and 1 base from J, with 11 bases between. The V gene's germline CDR1 is MNHEY and CDR2 SVGAGI. CDR3 loop: CASRYDLGTDTQYF. CDR3 DNA: TGTGCCAGCAGATACGACTTGGGCACAGATACGCAGTATTTT.

This clone was seen only a few times. This sequence joins TRBV7-2 and TRBJ2-7; TRBD1 might be the D (6 bases). The CDR3 extends over 14 amino acids. Germline V gives CDR1 SGHTA, CDR2 FQGNSA. V was trimmed by 0 bases and J by 3 bases, leaving 9 bases between them. The CDR3 coding sequence is TGTGCCAGCAGCTTAGCGCAGGGGATCTACGAGCAGTACTTC. It translates to CASSLAQGIYEQYF.

This clone came up a few times. The rearrangement joins TRBV19 to TRBJ2-1, with TRBD2 matching over 14 bases. Germline V gives CDR1 LNHDA, CDR2 SQIVND (reference sequence). V lost 8 bases to trimming and J lost 0 bases; unmatched junction nucleotides: 9. The CDR3 spans 18 residues. CDR3 protein: CASGLGLAGGSSYNEQFF. In DNA form, the CDR3 reads TGTGCCAGTGGATTAGGACTAGCGGGAGGAAGCTCCTACAATGAGCAGTTCTTC.

This clone was observed a handful of times. This sequence joins TRBV19 and TRBJ2-7; 12 bases line up with TRBD1. CDR1 is LNHDA, CDR2 SQIVND, per germline (reference sequence). This CDR3 is 15 amino acids long. V dropped 6 bases and J dropped 2; count of bases not matched to a gene: 5. The CDR3 DNA reads TGTGCCAGTAGCGATGGGACAGGGGGCACCTACGAGCAGTACTTC. Its translation is CASSDGTGGTYEQYF.

This clone was observed a few times. The chain uses TRBV30 and TRBJ1-2; TRBD1 matches 7 bases. The V and J ends lost 3 bases and 5 bases, in that order; junction bases with no gene match: 6. Germline V lookup: CDR1 GTSNPN, CDR2 SVGIG (reference sequence). The CDR3 has 13 amino acids. CDR3 in DNA: TGTGCCTGGAGCGCGGGACAGTCTTATGGCTACACCTTC. This gives the protein CAWSAGQSYGYTF.

This clone was found a few times. The V gene is TRBV4-3, the J gene TRBJ2-3; 9 bases are shared with TRBD2. Trimming cost V 0 bases and J 5 bases; bases outside gene matches: 12. Germline assignment: CDR1 LGHNA and CDR2 YSLEER. The length of the CDR3 is 18 residues. The CDR3: CASSQDPGGREFRDTQYF. The CDR3 DNA sequence: TGCGCCAGCAGCCAAGATCCCGGCGGGAGGGAGTTTCGAGATACGCAGTATTTT.

Concerning this clone itself: The conserved phenylalanine or tryptophan is not found at the CDR3 terminus, so this likely reflects a read error. The limits of the CDR3 on the DNA are not certain, so only TCRdb's listed CDR3 is given. The V and J genes are TRBV5-4 and TRBJ1-2. Counting both end residues, the CDR3 totals 11 amino acids. CDR1 is SGHNT and CDR2 is YYREEE in the germline V gene (reference sequence). This chain's CDR3 is CASSLGEVKSI.

This clone was seen a few times. The V and J genes are TRBV7-3 and TRBJ1-1; D may be TRBD1 (6 bases). This CDR3 has 14 amino acids. V dropped 6 bases and J dropped 0 bases, with 11 bases sitting between them. Germline lookup yields CDR1 SGHTA and CDR2 FQGTGA. The CDR3 spells CASRAGALNTEAFF. The CDR3 DNA sequence: TGTGCCAGCAGGGCAGGGGCTTTGAACACTGAAGCTTTCTTT.

This clone was detected only a few times. This chain links TRBV4-3 with TRBJ2-3; D gene unclear. The germline V gene has CDR1 LGHNA and CDR2 YSLEER. The V gene lost 0 bases and the J gene lost 1 base, with 8 bases spanning the gap. This CDR3 has 15 residues. The CDR3 sequence: CASSQDVGGTDTQYF. In DNA form, the CDR3 reads TGCGCCAGCAGCCAAGATGTCGGAGGCACAGATACGCAGTATTTT.